This is a list of T cell receptor beta chains from one sample in a study of Tregs in tolerant kidney transplant recipients. Antigens of these TCRs are unknown. This table comes from immunoSEQ multiplex PCR, and its TCRdb copy is limited to in-frame clones, with some not included. The sample lists tens of thousands of clones; around 95% were seen once. The sequencing input was Tregs from blood cultured with allogeneic cells. These receptors were taken from a human donor in good health. The CDR3 runs from the conserved cysteine through the conserved F or W. Each record gives: clone size, J gene, D gene, V gene, CDR3 DNA, CDR3 protein. D genes are given only for firm matches. Part of the rows lack a size; the others show once, few, many or a class for expanded clones.

clone size: -
J gene: TRBJ1-5
D gene: -
V gene: TRBV2
CDR3 DNA: TGTGCCAGCAGGAAAGACAGGCAGAATCAGCCCCAGCATTTT
CDR3 protein: CASRKDRQNQPQHF

clone size: -
J gene: TRBJ1-2
D gene: -
V gene: TRBV7-8
CDR3 DNA: TGTGCCAGCAGCCTAAGACAGATTAACTATGGCTACACCTTC
CDR3 protein: CASSLRQINYGYTF

clone size: -
J gene: TRBJ1-2
D gene: TRBD1
V gene: TRBV6-1
CDR3 DNA: TGTGCCAGCAGTACAAACAGGGGTGCCAACTATGGCTACACCTTC
CDR3 protein: CASSTNRGANYGYTF

clone size: -
J gene: TRBJ1-3
D gene: TRBD1
V gene: TRBV5-1
CDR3 DNA: TGCGCCAGCAGCTGGGGGACAGGGTCCGGAAACACCATATATTTT
CDR3 protein: CASSWGTGSGNTIYF

clone size: -
J gene: TRBJ1-5
D gene: -
V gene: TRBV18
CDR3 DNA: TGTGCCAGCTCACCCACCTGGGACCCCAATCAGCCCCAGCATTTT
CDR3 protein: CASSPTWDPNQPQHF

clone size: -
J gene: TRBJ1-3
D gene: TRBD1
V gene: TRBV5-1
CDR3 DNA: TGCGCCAGCAGCGGGGGACAGGGGAGCTCTGGAAACACCATATATTTT
CDR3 protein: CASSGGQGSSGNTIYF

clone size: -
J gene: TRBJ2-2
D gene: TRBD2
V gene: TRBV29-1
CDR3 DNA: TGCAGCGTCGCAGGCCGGGGGGCGCGCGGGAGGCCCACCGGGGAGCTGTTTTTT
CDR3 protein: CSVAGRGARGRPTGELFF

clone size: -
J gene: TRBJ1-1
D gene: -
V gene: TRBV5-1
CDR3 DNA: TGCGCCAGCAGCTTAAGGCAGAACACTGAAGCTTTCTTT
CDR3 protein: CASSLRQNTEAFF

clone size: -
J gene: TRBJ2-3
D gene: TRBD2
V gene: TRBV11-2
CDR3 DNA: TGTGCCAGCAGCTTAGTAAGGGCGGGGGGGGCAGATACGCAGTATTTT
CDR3 protein: CASSLVRAGGADTQYF

clone size: -
J gene: TRBJ2-5
D gene: -
V gene: TRBV6-5
CDR3 DNA: TGTGCCAGCAGTTACTCCCCGGAATCAGAGACCCAGTACTTC
CDR3 protein: CASSYSPESETQYF

clone size: -
J gene: TRBJ2-1
D gene: -
V gene: TRBV30
CDR3 DNA: TGTGCCTGGAGTGGTCGGGGGAGTTCGTGGTACAATGAGCAGTTCTTC
CDR3 protein: CAWSGRGSSWYNEQFF

clone size: -
J gene: TRBJ1-3
D gene: -
V gene: TRBV29-1
CDR3 DNA: TGCAGCGTTGGACTTTTTGCGGGAAACACCATATATTTT
CDR3 protein: CSVGLFAGNTIYF

clone size: -
J gene: TRBJ1-1
D gene: -
V gene: TRBV4-1
CDR3 DNA: TGCGCCAGCAGCCAAGAGCCGCAGACGAACACTGAAGCTTTCTTT
CDR3 protein: CASSQEPQTNTEAFF

clone size: -
J gene: TRBJ2-5
D gene: -
V gene: TRBV18
CDR3 DNA: TGTGCCAGCTCGCCACGGGGCCGAGAGACCCAGTACTTC
CDR3 protein: CASSPRGRETQYF

clone size: -
J gene: TRBJ2-2
D gene: -
V gene: TRBV18
CDR3 DNA: TGTGCCAGCTCACCACTTCAGGGTGTGAGAAACACCGGGGAGCTGTTTTTT
CDR3 protein: CASSPLQGVRNTGELFF

clone size: -
J gene: TRBJ1-2
D gene: -
V gene: TRBV30
CDR3 DNA: TGTGCCTGGAGCGAGACAGGCTGGTATGGCTACACCTTC
CDR3 protein: CAWSETGWYGYTF

clone size: -
J gene: TRBJ1-1
D gene: -
V gene: TRBV10-1
CDR3 DNA: TGCGCCAGCTCTCGAAGTGGTACCACTGAAGCTTTCTTT
CDR3 protein: CASSRSGTTEAFF

clone size: -
J gene: TRBJ2-7
D gene: TRBD1
V gene: TRBV5-6
CDR3 DNA: TGTGCCAGCAGCAGGACAGGTCCCTCATACGAGCAGTACTTC
CDR3 protein: CASSRTGPSYEQYF

clone size: -
J gene: TRBJ1-2
D gene: -
V gene: TRBV2
CDR3 DNA: TGTGCCAGCAGTGTTTACGGGGGCCATGGCTACACCTTC
CDR3 protein: CASSVYGGHGYTF

clone size: -
J gene: TRBJ1-3
D gene: -
V gene: TRBV5-1
CDR3 DNA: TGCGCCAGCAGTCCCACAGGGATGACTGGAAACACCATATATTTT
CDR3 protein: CASSPTGMTGNTIYF

clone size: -
J gene: TRBJ1-2
D gene: -
V gene: TRBV6-6
CDR3 DNA: TGTGCCAGCAGCCGACAGGAGGGGTATGGCTACACCTTC
CDR3 protein: CASSRQEGYGYTF

clone size: -
J gene: TRBJ2-3
D gene: TRBD2
V gene: TRBV7-9
CDR3 DNA: TGTGCCAGCAGCTACACCTCGACTAGCGGGAACACAGATACGCAGTATTTT
CDR3 protein: CASSYTSTSGNTDTQYF

clone size: -
J gene: TRBJ2-3
D gene: TRBD2
V gene: TRBV5-1
CDR3 DNA: TGCGCCAGCAATCTCCTAGCGGGGGGTACAGATACGCAGTATTTT
CDR3 protein: CASNLLAGGTDTQYF

clone size: -
J gene: TRBJ1-2
D gene: TRBD1
V gene: TRBV5-1
CDR3 DNA: TGCGCCAGCAGCTTGGCCGGGGGACAGGGGCATGGCTACACCTTC
CDR3 protein: CASSLAGGQGHGYTF

clone size: -
J gene: TRBJ2-5
D gene: -
V gene: TRBV7-9
CDR3 DNA: TGTGCCAGCAGCTCTACTGAGGAGACCCAGTACTTC
CDR3 protein: CASSSTEETQYF

clone size: -
J gene: TRBJ1-6
D gene: -
V gene: TRBV19
CDR3 DNA: TGTGCCAGTAGTATGGCGGGACACCTTTATAATTCACCCCTCCACTTT
CDR3 protein: CASSMAGHLYNSPLHF

clone size: -
J gene: TRBJ2-5
D gene: TRBD2
V gene: TRBV29-1
CDR3 DNA: TGCAGCGTTCGGGAGGGGAGAGGGACCCAGTACTTC
CDR3 protein: CSVREGRGTQYF

clone size: once
J gene: TRBJ2-2
D gene: -
V gene: TRBV7-6
CDR3 DNA: TGTGCCAGCAGCCATGCAGGGGGGACGACCGGGGAGCTGTTTTTT
CDR3 protein: CASSHAGGTTGELFF

clone size: -
J gene: TRBJ2-1
D gene: -
V gene: TRBV19
CDR3 DNA: TGTGCCAGTAAGTGGCGCTTGCGGCCGGATGAGCAGTTCTTC
CDR3 protein: CASKWRLRPDEQFF

clone size: -
J gene: TRBJ1-1
D gene: -
V gene: TRBV6-1
CDR3 DNA: TGTGCCAGCAGTGATTGGGGCTACACTGAAGCTTTCTTT
CDR3 protein: CASSDWGYTEAFF

clone size: once
J gene: TRBJ1-5
D gene: TRBD1
V gene: TRBV19
CDR3 DNA: TGTGCCAGTAGTACTCGACAGGGCAAAAATCAGCCCCAGCATTTT
CDR3 protein: CASSTRQGKNQPQHF

clone size: -
J gene: TRBJ2-5
D gene: -
V gene: TRBV19
CDR3 DNA: TGTGCCAGTAGTACAAGACAGGACCCGCGGGAGACCCAGTACTTC
CDR3 protein: CASSTRQDPRETQYF

clone size: -
J gene: TRBJ1-1
D gene: -
V gene: TRBV12-5
CDR3 DNA: TGTGCTAGCGGGCCAGGGTCGGTCGCCACTGAAGCTTTCTTT
CDR3 protein: CASGPGSVATEAFF

clone size: -
J gene: TRBJ2-1
D gene: TRBD2
V gene: TRBV5-1
CDR3 DNA: TGCGCCAGCAGCTTGATTGTCGGGAGGGCGTACAATGAGCAGTTCTTC
CDR3 protein: CASSLIVGRAYNEQFF

clone size: -
J gene: TRBJ1-3
D gene: -
V gene: TRBV19
CDR3 DNA: TGTGCCAGTAGTCCCATAAGCGCCGGAAACACCATATATTTT
CDR3 protein: CASSPISAGNTIYF

clone size: -
J gene: TRBJ2-7
D gene: TRBD1
V gene: TRBV15
CDR3 DNA: TGTGCCACCAGCGGATACAGGGGCTCCTACGAGCAGTACTTC
CDR3 protein: CATSGYRGSYEQYF

clone size: few
J gene: TRBJ1-2
D gene: -
V gene: TRBV7-9
CDR3 DNA: TGTGCCAGCAGCTTAGAGGGGCCGCTTGGCTACACCTTC
CDR3 protein: CASSLEGPLGYTF

clone size: few
J gene: TRBJ1-6
D gene: -
V gene: TRBV10-1
CDR3 DNA: TGCGCCAGCAGGCGGGACAACAATTCACCCCTCCACTTT
CDR3 protein: CASRRDNNSPLHF

clone size: few
J gene: TRBJ1-4
D gene: -
V gene: TRBV6-1
CDR3 DNA: TGTGCCAGCAGTGAATACAGGGCCAGTAATGAAAAACTGTTTTTT
CDR3 protein: CASSEYRASNEKLFF

clone size: once
J gene: TRBJ1-6
D gene: -
V gene: TRBV9
CDR3 DNA: TGTGCCAGCAGCGTAGAGGGTGTGTGGGATTCACCCCTCCACTTT
CDR3 protein: CASSVEGVWDSPLHF

clone size: few
J gene: TRBJ2-7
D gene: TRBD1
V gene: TRBV7-6
CDR3 DNA: TGTGCCAGCAGCTTGGACAGGGTCAACGAGCAGTACTTC
CDR3 protein: CASSLDRVNEQYF

clone size: -
J gene: TRBJ1-6
D gene: -
V gene: TRBV9
CDR3 DNA: TGTGCCAGCAGGGGGGGGTCCGGGAGGTCGGGACCCCTCCACTTT
CDR3 protein: CASRGGSGRSGPLHF

clone size: -
J gene: TRBJ1-2
D gene: -
V gene: TRBV7-2
CDR3 DNA: TGTGCCAGCAGCTTTCAGGGTGGCGGCTACACCTTC
CDR3 protein: CASSFQGGGYTF

clone size: -
J gene: TRBJ2-7
D gene: -
V gene: TRBV6-5
CDR3 DNA: TGTGCCAGCAGGAGAGGGAACCTCTACGAGCAGTACTTC
CDR3 protein: CASRRGNLYEQYF

clone size: -
J gene: TRBJ2-1
D gene: TRBD2
V gene: TRBV7-2
CDR3 DNA: TGTGCCAGCAGCCTCATAGCGGGGGGAAACAATGAGCAGTTCTTC
CDR3 protein: CASSLIAGGNNEQFF

clone size: once
J gene: TRBJ1-1
D gene: -
V gene: TRBV7-9
CDR3 DNA: TGTGCCAGCAGCTCAGGTGGGGTAACTGAAGCTTTCTTT
CDR3 protein: CASSSGGVTEAFF

clone size: -
J gene: TRBJ2-7
D gene: TRBD1
V gene: TRBV6-1
CDR3 DNA: TGTGCCAGCAGTGAAGTGGGGACAGGGGGCCGCGAGCAGTACTTC
CDR3 protein: CASSEVGTGGREQYF

clone size: -
J gene: TRBJ2-4
D gene: TRBD1
V gene: TRBV5-1
CDR3 DNA: TGCGCCAGCAGCTTGGCCGGGACAGGGAGAGCCAAAAACATTCAGTACTTC
CDR3 protein: CASSLAGTGRAKNIQYF

clone size: -
J gene: TRBJ2-1
D gene: TRBD1
V gene: TRBV19
CDR3 DNA: TGTGCCAGTTCGACCCGCCTTAGGACAGGGAGTTTTGAGCAGTTCTTC
CDR3 protein: CASSTRLRTGSFEQFF

clone size: -
J gene: TRBJ2-2
D gene: -
V gene: TRBV7-2
CDR3 DNA: TGTGCCAGCAGCTTAGGGCAGAAGACCGGGGAGCTGTTTTTT
CDR3 protein: CASSLGQKTGELFF

clone size: -
J gene: TRBJ2-7
D gene: -
V gene: TRBV15
CDR3 DNA: TGTGCCACCAGCAGAGAAGGGGTGGGAAGGGTTAAGGAGCAGTACTTC
CDR3 protein: CATSREGVGRVKEQYF

clone size: -
J gene: TRBJ2-3
D gene: -
V gene: TRBV5-1
CDR3 DNA: TGCGCCAGCACCGTATACAGGGTCTCTAGCACAGATACGCAGTATTTT
CDR3 protein: CASTVYRVSSTDTQYF

clone size: -
J gene: TRBJ1-3
D gene: -
V gene: TRBV18
CDR3 DNA: TGTGCCAGCTCATCGATAGCTGGAAACACCATATATTTT
CDR3 protein: CASSSIAGNTIYF

clone size: -
J gene: TRBJ2-3
D gene: TRBD2
V gene: TRBV7-2
CDR3 DNA: TGTGCCAGCAGCTTAATGGGACTAGCGGGGGCCACAGATACGCAGTATTTT
CDR3 protein: CASSLMGLAGATDTQYF

clone size: -
J gene: TRBJ2-7
D gene: -
V gene: TRBV6-5
CDR3 DNA: TGTGCCAGCAGTTCCCCCTACGAGCAGTACTTC
CDR3 protein: CASSSPYEQYF

clone size: -
J gene: TRBJ1-5
D gene: -
V gene: TRBV19
CDR3 DNA: TGTGCCAGTAGAGTTTGGTTTCAGAGCAATCAGCCCCAGCATTTT
CDR3 protein: CASRVWFQSNQPQHF

clone size: -
J gene: TRBJ1-2
D gene: -
V gene: TRBV5-6
CDR3 DNA: TGTGCCAGCAGCTTGGACCCTTTTGGCTACACCTTC
CDR3 protein: CASSLDPFGYTF